A single T cell receptor (beta chain) is shown here with its context. No antigen is known for it. The data were obtained in a study of beta chain features in type 1 diabetes. Study findings and constraints: Type 1 diabetes patients showed a moderate but significant shortening of TCRB CDR3s in all four CD4+ subsets.

Investigators reverse transcribed all isolated RNA, so they sequenced expressed TCRB transcripts. The assay was immunoSEQ multiplex PCR, and TCRdb's table has in-frame clones only and misses some. The data contain about 410,000 clones, around 13% of them singletons. Germline lookup yields CDR1 LGHNA and CDR2 YSLEER. The CDR3 extends over 14 amino acids. V shed 1 base and J shed 2 bases, with 8 bases lying between them. The material sequenced was naive CD4+ T cells from blood. The V and J genes are TRBV4-3 and TRBJ1-2, with D hard to call. The source is a young man in good health. CDR3: CASSQGNSNYGYTF. Written as DNA, the CDR3 is TGCGCCAGCAGCCAAGGGAACAGCAACTATGGCTACACCTTC.